Listed below are T cell receptor beta chains from one sample, sequenced in a study of T cell responses to AZD1222 COVID-19 vaccine. Measured with immunoSEQ multiplex PCR; TCRdb has only the in-frame clones, and not every one. The sample lists some 78,000 clones, 80% to 90% seen once, with about 1.3% in the top ten. The starting material was peripheral blood, obtained 28 days after the second AZD1222 dose. The receptors come from an adult who received the AZD1222 COVID-19 vaccine. The CDR3 runs from the conserved cysteine through the conserved F or W. Rows may omit the clone size; those that give it use once, few, many or a size class.

size	V	J	CDR3
.	TRBV24-1	TRBJ2-1	CATSRTGSGSEQFF
.	TRBV2	TRBJ2-2	CASRQGPNTGELFF
.	TRBV19	TRBJ2-1	CASSMASLSYNEQFF
.	TRBV7-2	TRBJ2-4	CASSLEGLAKNIQYF
once	TRBV7-3	TRBJ1-2	CASSPSVVHGYTF
.	TRBV3-1/TRBV3-2	TRBJ2-4	CASSQGAAKNIQYF
once	TRBV13	TRBJ2-1	CASSLTSGIYDEQFF
.	TRBV6-2/TRBV6-3	TRBJ1-5	CASSYSEVNQPQHF
.	TRBV6-2/TRBV6-3	TRBJ2-5	CASSYTRRTQETQYF
.	TRBV11-1	TRBJ2-7	CASSLAGSYEQYF
.	TRBV10-3	TRBJ1-1	CAISSLRSPEAFF
.	TRBV10-3	TRBJ1-2	CAISEPTDRVSHDYGYTF
.	TRBV14	TRBJ2-7	CASSPSGTGIYEQYF
.	TRBV6-1	TRBJ1-5	CASSESWTGGLGQPQHF
.	TRBV11-2	TRBJ2-3	CASSSQGGLGTDTQYF
.	TRBV19	TRBJ1-1	CASSAQSMNTEAFF
.	TRBV9	TRBJ1-1	CASSVGPTAKAFF
once	TRBV28	TRBJ2-3	CASKPQGGTDTQYF
.	TRBV4-1	TRBJ2-7	CASSQVTSGLYEQYF
once	TRBV19	TRBJ2-1	CASSIGLAGGDEQFF
.	TRBV9	TRBJ1-5	CASSFKGGQPQHF
.	TRBV19	TRBJ2-5	CASTKTSGQETQYF
.	TRBV28	TRBJ2-7	CASSFPRTNYEQYF
.	TRBV7-9	TRBJ1-1	CASSFSSPNTEAFF
.	TRBV12-3/TRBV12-4	TRBJ1-5	CASSLLGYQPQHF
.	TRBV5-1	TRBJ2-1	CASSRQRERYNEQFF
.	TRBV3-1/TRBV3-2	TRBJ2-7	CASSQGSTSSYYEQYF
.	TRBV27	TRBJ2-1	CASSARQGGPPYNEQFF
.	TRBV19	TRBJ1-3	CASSISGGASGNTIYF
once	TRBV28	TRBJ1-3	CASSLSPGNTIYF
.	TRBV27	TRBJ2-1	CASSRLGSNEQFF